Listed here are 20 T cell receptor beta chains from one sample, sequenced in a study of beta chain features in type 1 diabetes. Which antigens these TCRs recognize remains unknown. Broader study findings: Within each of all four CD4+ subsets, Type 1 diabetes patients had TCRB CDR3s that were moderately but significantly shorter.

Expressed TCRB transcripts were sequenced, since all the RNA that had been isolated was reverse transcribed. Generated by immunoSEQ multiplex PCR, the TCRdb table keeps only in-frame clones and is missing some. The sample consists of hundreds of thousands of clones, around 15% of them appearing once. Sequencing input: naive CD4+ T cells from blood. The source of these receptors is a man younger than 35 with type 1 diabetes.

CDR3 coding DNA: TGTGCCAGCAACCCAGGGGGTAACGAGCAGTACTTC. It specifies CASNPGGNEQYF. This sequence joins TRBV11-2 and TRBJ2-7; the match to TRBD1 covers 7 bases. Germline-derived CDR1 and CDR2 are SGHAT and FQNNGV. V trimming: 7 bases; J trimming: 5 bases; junction bases outside the gene matches: 5. The CDR3 totals 12 residues.

Only a few counts were recorded for this clone. The chain carries TRBV15 and TRBJ1-1, with 7 bases fitting TRBD1. This CDR3 is 15 amino acids long. Germline CDR1 LNHNV, CDR2 YYDKDF (reference sequence). After removal of 2 bases from V and 1 base from J, the junction contained 4 bases not matched to a gene. The CDR3 nucleotides are TGTGCCACCAGCAGACAGGGGGTGGGGAACACTGAAGCTTTCTTT. It translates to CATSRQGVGNTEAFF.

This clone has only a few counts. The CDR3 DNA reads TGCAGCCCATCGGGACTAGCGGGGCCCCGGGAGCAGTTCTTC. Its translation: CSPSGLAGPREQFF. The J gene is TRBJ2-1, the V gene TRBV29-1; TRBD2 aligns across 13 bases. Germline-derived CDR1 and CDR2 are SQVTM and ANQGSEA. The CDR3 totals 14 residues. Trimming at V came to 8 bases and at J to 10 bases, leaving 11 bases not matched to a gene.

This clone was seen more than once but under ten times. The sample has other DNA sequences that encode this CDR3 too. J is TRBJ1-1 and V is TRBV9; no reliable D call. The CDR3 is 13 amino acids. Trimming removed 0 bases from V and 0 bases from J, with 3 bases in between. Germline V gene data show CDR1 as SGDLS and CDR2 as YYNGEE. The CDR3 bases are TGTGCCAGCAGCGTAGTAATGAACACTGAAGCTTTCTTT. Protein: CASSVVMNTEAFF.

This clone has a handful of counts. V gene TRBV15 combines with J gene TRBJ2-1, with 7 positions matching TRBD1. V trimming: 3 bases; J trimming: 7 bases; junction bases outside the gene matches: 9. The CDR3 runs to 15 residues. CDR1 and CDR2 from the germline V gene are LNHNV and YYDKDF (reference sequence). This CDR3 is CATSRGGQARNEQFF. The CDR3 bases are TGTGCCACCAGCAGGGGCGGACAGGCCAGAAATGAGCAGTTCTTC.

This clone was observed a few times. The sample has other DNA sequences that encode this CDR3 too. The V call is TRBV28, the J call TRBJ1-1; 7 bases are shared with TRBD1. The length of the CDR3 is 14 residues. Germline loops: CDR1 MDHEN, CDR2 SYDVKM. V was clipped by 5 bases and J by 0 bases; unmatched bases: 3. CDR3 sequence: CASSPGQVNTEAFF. CDR3 sequence (DNA): TGTGCCAGCAGTCCCGGACAGGTGAACACTGAAGCTTTCTTT.

This clone was observed a handful of times. The chain carries TRBV6-5 and TRBJ2-3; D might be TRBD2 (5 bases). Trimming removed 6 bases from V and 5 bases from J, with 12 bases in between. The CDR3 is 13 residues long. The germline V gene has CDR1 MNHEY and CDR2 SVGAGI. The CDR3 reads CASSLGMQDTQYF. The CDR3 region has the DNA TGTGCCAGCAGCCTCGGGATGCAAGATACGCAGTATTTT.

The gene calls are TRBV29-1 and TRBJ2-1; 13 bases are a match to TRBD2. The CDR3 covers 14 residues. V gave up 6 bases and J gave up 3 bases; unmatched junction bases: 2. CDR1 is SQVTM, CDR2 ANQGSEA, per germline. CDR3 sequence reads: CSVGTSGVYNEQFF. The DNA for the CDR3 is TGCAGCGTAGGGACTAGCGGGGTCTACAATGAGCAGTTCTTC.

This clone was seen a few times. CDR3 nucleotide sequence: TGTGCCTGGTGCCTGCAGGATAGCAATCAGCCCCAGCATTTT. Encoded protein: CAWCLQDSNQPQHF. The V gene is TRBV30, the J gene TRBJ1-5, with D unresolved. Germline lookup yields CDR1 GTSNPN and CDR2 SVGIG (reference sequence). The CDR3 contains 14 residues. Trimming pared 5 bases from V and 0 bases from J, leaving 11 bases between.

The chain recombines TRBV30 with TRBJ2-7; 9 bases are a match to TRBD1. The CDR3 is 12 residues long. V lost 2 bases to trimming and J lost 5 bases; unmatched junction nucleotides: 1. The germline V gene has CDR1 GTSNPN and CDR2 SVGIG (reference sequence). CDR3 DNA: TGTGCCTGGAGTCGGACAGGGGACGAGCAGTACTTC. It codes for CAWSRTGDEQYF.

There are a few counts of this clone. The chain links TRBV19 to TRBJ2-1; 7 bases match TRBD1. The ends lost 5 bases at V and 4 bases at J; junction bases unmatched: 14. Germline-derived CDR1 and CDR2 are LNHDA and SQIVND (reference sequence). This CDR3 is built from 17 residues. The CDR3 DNA reads TGTGCCAGTAGTGCGCTCGCACAGGGGAAAACTTACAATGAGCAGTTCTTC. This codes for CASSALAQGKTYNEQFF.

The chain links TRBV29-1 to TRBJ1-2, with 7 nucleotides matching TRBD1. Trimming cost V 4 bases and J 0 bases; bases outside gene matches: 5. The CDR3 consists of 14 residues. CDR1 and CDR2 (germline): SQVTM, ANQGSEA. The CDR3 sequence: CSVGGQFSNYGYTF. The CDR3 DNA is TGCAGCGTTGGGGGACAGTTCTCTAACTATGGCTACACCTTC.

This clone has only a few counts. V usage is TRBV18 and J usage is TRBJ1-2; 7 bases line up with TRBD1. This CDR3 has 11 residues. Germline V lookup: CDR1 KGHSH, CDR2 LQKENI. The junction had 8 bases not matched to a gene; V was cut back by 5 bases and J by 14 bases. The CDR3 is CASSFDRVVTF. CDR3 coding DNA: TGTGCCAGCTCATTTGACAGGGTAGTAACCTTC. The full variable domain, its missing parts supplied by reference TRBV18 and TRBJ1-2, is NAGVMQNPRHLVRRRGQEARLRCSPMKGHSHVYWYRQLPEEGLKFMVYLQKENIIDESGMPKERFSAEFPKEGPSILRIQQVVRGDSAAYFCASSFDRVVTFGSGTRLTVV.

In the case of this clone: At the DNA level, this CDR3 is encoded by other sequences in the same sample as well. CDR3 DNA sequence: TGTGCCAGCAGCTTAAGCGGAGATACGCAGTATTTT. Its translation: CASSLSGDTQYF. The rearrangement uses TRBV7-9 and TRBJ2-3, with a tentative D call TRBD2 (5 bases). Germline CDR1 is SEHNR and CDR2 is FQNEAQ (reference sequence). V lost 2 bases and J 5 bases, leaving 5 bases between the germline ends. This CDR3 region has 12 residues.

There are a few counts of this clone. The chain has TRBV29-1 and TRBJ2-7; 13 bases are a match to TRBD2. The germline V gene has CDR1 SQVTM and CDR2 ANQGSEA. The CDR3 covers 15 residues. J was trimmed by 0 bases and V by 6 bases; bases with no gene match: 5. The CDR3 bases are TGCAGCGTGGGGACTAGCGGGGCCGTCTCCTACGAGCAGTACTTC. Translation gives CSVGTSGAVSYEQYF.

This clone was seen a handful of times. The sample holds other DNA sequences that translate to the same CDR3. The V gene is TRBV7-2, the J gene TRBJ2-1, with D unclear. The CDR3 contains 11 residues. With 5 bases removed from V and 8 bases from J, the gap between germline ends came to 7 bases. Germline CDR1 reads SGHTA; CDR2 reads FQGNSA. The CDR3 loop reads CASSLSHEQFF. CDR3 coding DNA: TGTGCCAGCAGCCTCAGCCATGAGCAGTTCTTC.

This chain links TRBV19 with TRBJ2-1; D may be TRBD1 or TRBD2 (5 bases each). Germline CDR1 is LNHDA and CDR2 is SQIVND (reference sequence). V was trimmed by 4 bases and J by 6 bases, leaving 13 bases between them. The CDR3 is 14 residues long. CDR3 region: CASSRATGTNEQFF. The CDR3 bases are TGTGCCAGTAGTAGGGCCACTGGGACCAATGAGCAGTTCTTC.

This clone was seen a single time. V gene TRBV30 combines with J gene TRBJ1-2; 8 bases are shared with TRBD1. Germline CDR1 and CDR2: GTSNPN and SVGIG (reference sequence). V dropped 7 bases and J dropped 2; count of bases not matched to a gene: 3. This CDR3 has 12 residues. As DNA, the CDR3 is TGTGCCTCAGGACAGGGAAACTATGGCTACACCTTC. It is translated as CASGQGNYGYTF.

The sample holds a few counts of this clone. J is TRBJ2-7 and V is TRBV15, with unresolved D. V was clipped by 0 bases and J by 7 bases, with 16 bases between them. Germline V CDR1 and CDR2: LNHNV, YYDKDF (reference sequence). The CDR3 is made up of 15 amino acids. As DNA, the CDR3 is TGTGCCACCAGCAGAGATCCATCGAGTGGAGAGGAGCAGTACTTC. Protein sequence: CATSRDPSSGEEQYF.

This clone was seen a handful of times. The chain recombines TRBV10-3 with TRBJ1-1, with D unclear. This CDR3 has 14 amino acids. Germline lookup yields CDR1 ENHRY and CDR2 SYGVKD. The V end was cut by 0 bases, the J end by 0 bases, with 5 bases between. The chain's CDR3 is CAISESPLNTEAFF. CDR3 DNA sequence: TGTGCCATCAGTGAGTCACCGTTGAACACTGAAGCTTTCTTT.